This T cell receptor beta chain was sequenced during a study of blood T cell repertoires in COVID-19. Background on the study: Sites across the United States, Italy and Spain contributed samples from acute and convalescent COVID-19.

Original handling: How many nucleated cells were present was estimated from reference gene primer amplification. TCRdb's table, derived via immunoSEQ multiplex PCR, lists solely in-frame clones and lacks some. That table gives V, J and clone size, and the DNA gave D and trimming. The table has about 210,000 clones, almost 85% seen once; the top ten hold about 8%. The CDR3 runs 16 residues. In germline, CDR1 is WNHNN, CDR2 SYGVQD (reference sequence). V was cut by 0 bases and J by 0 bases, with 8 bases left in between. The material sequenced was peripheral blood. This chain joins TRBV10-1 and TRBJ2-2, with no clear D. The TCR sequence derives from a woman aged 45-65 years with active or convalescent COVID-19. The CDR3 loop is CASSESRLPNTGELFF. DNA for the CDR3: TGCGCCAGCAGTGAGTCGCGCCTCCCGAACACCGGGGAGCTGTTTTTT.